This paragraph covers one T cell receptor (beta chain) sequence. This sample was included in a study of T cell changes during pregnancy in multiple sclerosis. With 0 bases removed from V and 5 bases from J, the gap between germline ends came to 8 bases. This CDR3 region has 14 residues. Germline V CDR1 and CDR2: LNHNV, YYDKDF (reference sequence). TCRdb's table, derived via immunoSEQ multiplex PCR, lists solely in-frame clones and lacks some. The data show about 85,000 clones, 91% seen once. This TCR was sampled from a female donor with multiple sclerosis, enrolled in a pregnancy study. The specimen comprised peripheral blood, sampled in the first trimester of pregnancy. The rearrangement uses TRBV15 and TRBJ2-1, with D possibly TRBD2 on 6 matching bases. CDR3 residues: CATSRDRRDNEQFF. The CDR3 DNA is TGTGCCACCAGCAGAGATCGGAGGGACAATGAGCAGTTCTTC.